This TCR beta chain appears in the sequencing data of a study of human T cells and chemical hapten exposure. At the level of the study: The study sensitized with 2% DPC on a roughly 2 cm by roughly 2 cm patch of upper inner arm skin. The scalp of each patient received a weekly diphenylcyclopropenone dose for the full approximately 22-week study.

Original processing notes: Counting gave a median of about 89,000 TCRs per sample, with values ranging from about 23,224 to 690,600. TCRdb re-called the RACE reads through MiXCR, storing one row per CDR3 protein. TCRdb's processing, not the authors' own work, is the source of the V and J calls. Of about 340,000 distinct CDR3 sequences in the sample, approximately 6.9% were seen once. Notes on this clonotype: A read error may be the cause here, since a much bigger clone is one base away.

Germline V CDR1 and CDR2: MGHDK, SYGVNS. The CDR3 consists of 15 residues. The time point was: patch test 1, 2 weeks after DPC sensitization. Treatment described: therapeutic diphenylcyclopropenone sensitization with weekly scalp DPC. This TCR was recovered from a woman aged 18-35 years with alopecia areata. Some clones in this sample may be carry-over from other donors' samples. The sequencing used whole blood, collected in connection with sensitization to the hapten diphenylcyclopropenone (DPC). The rearrangement uses TRBV25-1 and TRBJ2-7; the D gene could be TRBD1 or TRBD2 (5 bases each). CDR3 bases: TGTGCCAGCAGTAGAGGAGGACACGTCCTCTACGGGCAGTACTTC. This codes for CASSRGGHVLYGQYF.